This T cell receptor beta chain was identified in a study of immune evolution from preneoplasia to lung adenocarcinoma. Study-wide context: HLA loss of heterozygosity: approximately 7.5% AIS, about 14% MIA, around 35% ADC, none AAH.

Germline V lookup: CDR1 SGHVS, CDR2 FNYEAQ. CDR3 length equals 15 residues. Unmatched junction bases numbered 12, after V lost 9 bases and J lost 7 bases. Assay: immunoSEQ multiplex PCR; the TCRdb copy retains only in-frame clones and omits some. The sample includes under 8,000 clones, roughly four fifths of them seen just once. Sequences were obtained from FFPE minimally invasive lung adenocarcinoma tissue. V gene TRBV7-6 combines with J gene TRBJ2-3, with TRBD2 identical over 11 bases. The sequence was collected from a person aged 55-80 years with lung adenocarcinoma. CDR3 region: CASSSTSGGKNTQYF. The DNA of the CDR3 is TGTGCCAGTTCATCTACTAGCGGGGGAAAGAATACGCAGTATTTT.